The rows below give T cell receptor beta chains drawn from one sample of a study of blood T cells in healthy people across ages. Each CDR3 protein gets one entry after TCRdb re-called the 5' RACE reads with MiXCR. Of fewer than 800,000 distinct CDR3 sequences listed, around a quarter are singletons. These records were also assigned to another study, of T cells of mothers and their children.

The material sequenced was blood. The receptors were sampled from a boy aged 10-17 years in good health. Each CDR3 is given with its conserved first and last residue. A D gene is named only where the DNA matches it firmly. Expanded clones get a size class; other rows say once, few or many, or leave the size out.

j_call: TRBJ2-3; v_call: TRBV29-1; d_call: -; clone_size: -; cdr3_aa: CSHGWSRRATDTQYF; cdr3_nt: TGCAGTCATGGATGGTCCAGGAGAGCCACAGATACGCAGTATTTT
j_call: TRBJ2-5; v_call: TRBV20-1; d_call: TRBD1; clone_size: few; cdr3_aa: CSARDQRGLGETQYF; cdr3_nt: TGCAGTGCTAGAGATCAAAGGGGGCTTGGGGAGACCCAGTACTTC
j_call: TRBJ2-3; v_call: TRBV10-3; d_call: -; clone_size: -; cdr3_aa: CAISEWGMTDTQYF; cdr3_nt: TGTGCCATCAGTGAATGGGGCATGACAGATACGCAGTATTTT
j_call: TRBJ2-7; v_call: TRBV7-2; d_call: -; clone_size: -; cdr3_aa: CASSLEPTGSYEQYF; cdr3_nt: TGTGCCAGCAGCTTAGAACCCACAGGCTCCTACGAGCAGTACTTC
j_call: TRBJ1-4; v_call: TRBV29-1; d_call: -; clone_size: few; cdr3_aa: CSAPQGEKLFF; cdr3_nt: TGCAGCGCCCCCCAAGGAGAAAAACTGTTTTTT
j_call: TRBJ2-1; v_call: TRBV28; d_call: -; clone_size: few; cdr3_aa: CASSSSPKQRVDNEQFF; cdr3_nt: TGTGCCAGCAGTTCCTCCCCGAAGCAGCGGGTTGACAATGAGCAGTTCTTC
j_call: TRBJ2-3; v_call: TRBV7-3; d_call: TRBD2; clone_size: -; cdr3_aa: CASSLSGGDTDTQYF; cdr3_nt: TGTGCCAGCAGCTTATCCGGGGGGGACACAGATACGCAGTATTTT
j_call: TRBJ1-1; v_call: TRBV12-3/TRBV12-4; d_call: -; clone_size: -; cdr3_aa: CASSQPGLNTEAFF; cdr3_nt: TGTGCCAGCAGCCAGCCGGGACTCAACACTGAAGCTTTCTTT
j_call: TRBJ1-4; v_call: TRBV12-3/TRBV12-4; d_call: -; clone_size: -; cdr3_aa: CATSPANSATNEKLFF; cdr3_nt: TGTGCCACCTCCCCAGCCAACAGTGCAACTAATGAAAAACTGTTTTTT
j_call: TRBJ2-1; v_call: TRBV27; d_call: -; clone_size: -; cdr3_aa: CASTLGGYNEQFF; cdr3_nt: TGTGCCAGCACCCTGGGGGGATACAATGAGCAGTTCTTC
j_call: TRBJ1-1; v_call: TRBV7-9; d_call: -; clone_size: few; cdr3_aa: CASSLSTSQGWPEAFF; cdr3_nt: TGTGCCAGCAGCTTAAGCACATCCCAGGGTTGGCCTGAAGCTTTCTTT
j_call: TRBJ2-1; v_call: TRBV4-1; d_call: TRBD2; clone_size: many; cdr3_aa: CASSQGGLAGVRSYNEQFF; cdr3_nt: TGCGCCAGCAGCCAAGGAGGACTAGCGGGAGTTCGGTCCTACAATGAGCAGTTCTTC
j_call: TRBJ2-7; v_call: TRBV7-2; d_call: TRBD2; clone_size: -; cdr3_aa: CASSSQAGKSYEQYF; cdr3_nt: TGTGCCAGCAGCTCACAAGCGGGGAAATCCTACGAGCAGTACTTC
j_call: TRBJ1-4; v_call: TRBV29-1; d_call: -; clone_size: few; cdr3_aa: CSVRGGGSEKLFF; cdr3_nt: TGCAGCGTCAGAGGAGGGGGTTCTGAAAAACTGTTTTTT
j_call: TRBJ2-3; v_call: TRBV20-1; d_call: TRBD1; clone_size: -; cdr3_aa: CSAQDMDRVDQYF; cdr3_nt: TGCAGTGCTCAGGACATGGACAGGGTAGATCAGTATTTT
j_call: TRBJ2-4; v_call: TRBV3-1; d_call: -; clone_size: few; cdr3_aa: CASSPLKGLGQGRYIQYF; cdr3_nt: TGTGCCAGCAGCCCCCTCAAGGGACTAGGACAGGGAAGGTACATTCAGTACTTC
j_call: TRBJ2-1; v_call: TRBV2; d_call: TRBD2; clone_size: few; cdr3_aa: CASSLASGLLTYEQFF; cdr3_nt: TGTGCCAGCAGTCTCGCTAGCGGTCTTTTAACCTATGAGCAGTTCTTC
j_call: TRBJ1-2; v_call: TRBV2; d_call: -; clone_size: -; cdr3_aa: CASLRENYGYTF; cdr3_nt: TGTGCCAGCTTACGGGAGAACTATGGCTACACCTTC
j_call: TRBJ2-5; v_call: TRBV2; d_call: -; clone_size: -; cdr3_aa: CASSDRENGETQYF; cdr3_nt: TGTGCCAGCAGTGACAGGGAGAATGGGGAGACCCAGTACTTC
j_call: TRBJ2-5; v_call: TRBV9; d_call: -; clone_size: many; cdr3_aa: CASSGTGRQETQYF; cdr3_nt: TGTGCCAGCAGCGGAACAGGAAGACAAGAGACCCAGTACTTC
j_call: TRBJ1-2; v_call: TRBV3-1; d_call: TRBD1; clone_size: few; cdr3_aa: CASSRQRTGLEGGYTF; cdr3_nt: TGTGCCAGCAGCCGACAAAGGACAGGGCTAGAGGGTGGCTACACCTTC
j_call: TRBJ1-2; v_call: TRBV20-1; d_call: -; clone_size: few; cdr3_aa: CSASYVIDDGYTF; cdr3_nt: TGCAGTGCTAGCTATGTAATCGACGATGGCTACACCTTC
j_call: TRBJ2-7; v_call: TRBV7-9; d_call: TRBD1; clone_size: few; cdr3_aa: CASSGGQGRTYEQYF; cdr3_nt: TGTGCCAGCAGCGGGGGACAGGGGAGGACCTACGAGCAGTACTTC